The source of this TCR beta chain is a study of naive and memory T cell subsets. J lost 4 bases, V lost 0 bases, and 3 bases had no gene match. Germline CDR1 SGHNT, CDR2 YYREEE (reference sequence). There are 14 residues in the CDR3. This clonotype has more than one count but fewer than ten. Two oligonucleotides, mixed equimolar, formed the beta constant-region primer covering TRBC1 and TRBC2. TCRdb used MiXCR to reprocess the UMI-ligation and nested PCR reads, holding one entry per CDR3 protein. There are some 150,000 distinct CDR3 sequences in the sample; about 15% occur only once, and more than 0.13% lies in the top ten.

The material sequenced was naive CD4+ T cells from blood. This sequence joins TRBV5-4 and TRBJ1-1; TRBD1 matches 7 bases. This receptor was obtained from a human donor in good health. The CDR3 nucleotides read TGTGCCAGCAGCTTGGGGGACAGACGCACTGAAGCTTTCTTT. This translates into CASSLGDRRTEAFF.